This paragraph reports one T cell receptor beta chain. The table came from immunoSEQ multiplex PCR; TCRdb's copy has only in-frame clones and leaves some out. The profile covers approximately 29,000 clones, with 78% appearing a single time and around a third taken by the ten largest. This sample was included in a study of T cells in localized non-small cell lung cancer. J gave up 0 bases and V 4 bases, and 11 bases lay outside the gene matches. The germline CDR1 and CDR2 sequences are SGHDT and YYEEEE. This CDR3 contains 18 residues. Source: peripheral blood, taken before any cancer treatment. This chain links TRBV5-6 with TRBJ2-3, with 10 nucleotides matching TRBD2. The sequence derives from a male donor older than 55 with stage II squamous cell lung carcinoma. CDR3: CASSITTGGLASTDTQYF. DNA for the CDR3: TGTGCCAGCAGCATAACCACCGGGGGACTAGCGAGCACAGATACGCAGTATTTT.